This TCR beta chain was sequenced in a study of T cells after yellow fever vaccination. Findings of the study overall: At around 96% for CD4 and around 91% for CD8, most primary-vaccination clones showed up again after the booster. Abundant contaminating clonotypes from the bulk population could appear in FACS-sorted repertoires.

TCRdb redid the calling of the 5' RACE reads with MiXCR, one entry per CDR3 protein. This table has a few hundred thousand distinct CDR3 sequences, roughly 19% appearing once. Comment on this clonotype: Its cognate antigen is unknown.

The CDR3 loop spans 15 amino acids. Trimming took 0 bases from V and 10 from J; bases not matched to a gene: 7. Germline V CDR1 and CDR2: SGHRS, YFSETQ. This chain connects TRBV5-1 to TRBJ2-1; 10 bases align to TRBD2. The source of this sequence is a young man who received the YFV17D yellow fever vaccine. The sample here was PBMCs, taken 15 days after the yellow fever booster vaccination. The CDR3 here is CASSLGLAGEREQFF. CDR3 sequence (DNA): TGCGCCAGCAGCTTGGGTCTAGCGGGAGAACGGGAGCAGTTCTTC.